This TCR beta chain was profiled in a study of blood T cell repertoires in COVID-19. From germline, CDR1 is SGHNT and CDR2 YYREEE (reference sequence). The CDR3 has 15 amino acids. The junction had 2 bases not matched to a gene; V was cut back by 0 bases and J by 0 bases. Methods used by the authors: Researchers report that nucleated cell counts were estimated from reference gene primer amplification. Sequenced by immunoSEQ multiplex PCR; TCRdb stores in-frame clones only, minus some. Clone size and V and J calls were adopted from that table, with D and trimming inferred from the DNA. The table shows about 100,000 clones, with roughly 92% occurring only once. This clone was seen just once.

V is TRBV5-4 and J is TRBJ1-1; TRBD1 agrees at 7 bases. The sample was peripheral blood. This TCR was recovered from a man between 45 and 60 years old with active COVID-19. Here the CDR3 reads CASSLEGTVNTEAFF. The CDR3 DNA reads TGTGCCAGCAGCTTGGAAGGGACAGTGAACACTGAAGCTTTCTTT. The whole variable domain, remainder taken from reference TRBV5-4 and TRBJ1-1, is ETGVTQSPTHLIKTRGQQVTLRCSSQSGHNTVSWYQQALGQGPQFIFQYYREEENGRGNFPPRFSGLQFPNYSSELNVNALELDDSALYLCASSLEGTVNTEAFFGQGTRLTVV.